A selection of T cell receptor beta chains follows, all from one sample in a study of CD8+CD57+ T cells in acquired aplastic anemia. One entry per CDR3 protein results from TCRdb running MiXCR on the reads. In the table there are 400,000 to 600,000 distinct CDR3 sequences, around a third of which are singletons. The sequencing input was sorted CD4+, CD8+, or CD8+CD57+ T cells (not recorded which) from PBMCs. These receptors all come from a human donor with aplastic anemia. Both conserved end residues are part of each CDR3. A D gene is named only where the DNA matches it firmly.

len: 15; d_gene: .; j_gene: TRBJ1-5; v_gene: TRBV5-8; CDR3aa: CASSFIWGGNQPQHF
len: 12; d_gene: .; j_gene: TRBJ1-2; v_gene: TRBV5-1; CDR3aa: CASSQENYGYTF
len: 14; d_gene: TRBD1; j_gene: TRBJ2-5; v_gene: TRBV7-8; CDR3aa: CASSMGQGVETQYF
len: 13; d_gene: TRBD1; j_gene: TRBJ1-2; v_gene: TRBV25-1; CDR3aa: CASSGDRGDGYTF
len: 14; d_gene: TRBD1; j_gene: TRBJ2-7; v_gene: TRBV11-3; CDR3aa: CASSLGGQGGEQYF
len: 12; d_gene: .; j_gene: TRBJ1-4; v_gene: TRBV24-1; CDR3aa: CATGTGLGKLFF
len: 15; d_gene: .; j_gene: TRBJ2-3; v_gene: TRBV25-1; CDR3aa: CASSQQSVSTDTQYF
len: 17; d_gene: .; j_gene: TRBJ2-3; v_gene: TRBV6-1; CDR3aa: CASNPGQGKRGTDTQYF
len: 13; d_gene: .; j_gene: TRBJ1-1; v_gene: TRBV4-2; CDR3aa: CASSQGLDTEAFF
len: 15; d_gene: .; j_gene: TRBJ1-2; v_gene: TRBV7-2; CDR3aa: CASSMSGGPNYGYTF
len: 15; d_gene: TRBD1; j_gene: TRBJ2-5; v_gene: TRBV14; CDR3aa: CASSRGTANQETQYF
len: 17; d_gene: .; j_gene: TRBJ1-5; v_gene: TRBV20-1; CDR3aa: CSARDSQGIGPNQPQHF
len: 16; d_gene: .; j_gene: TRBJ1-6; v_gene: TRBV20-1; CDR3aa: CSARGIAAGGGSPLHF
len: 15; d_gene: TRBD1; j_gene: TRBJ1-6; v_gene: TRBV28; CDR3aa: CASSVRQGGGSPLHF
len: 15; d_gene: .; j_gene: TRBJ2-2; v_gene: TRBV11-2; CDR3aa: CASSLRRHNTGELFF
len: 15; d_gene: .; j_gene: TRBJ2-1; v_gene: TRBV10-3; CDR3aa: CASTPVWGPYNEQFF
len: 12; d_gene: .; j_gene: TRBJ2-7; v_gene: TRBV7-9; CDR3aa: CASSLWSGKWYF
len: 14; d_gene: TRBD1; j_gene: TRBJ1-3; v_gene: TRBV20-1; CDR3aa: CSAINTGVGNTIYF
len: 15; d_gene: .; j_gene: TRBJ2-7; v_gene: TRBV20-1; CDR3aa: CSATIQGSTAHEQYF
len: 16; d_gene: TRBD2; j_gene: TRBJ2-7; v_gene: TRBV2; CDR3aa: CASSGGLAFSSYEQYF
len: 15; d_gene: TRBD1; j_gene: TRBJ2-6; v_gene: TRBV25-1; CDR3aa: CASSLTGTGDYVLTF
len: 14; d_gene: .; j_gene: TRBJ1-1; v_gene: TRBV19; CDR3aa: CASSPRRTNTEAFF
len: 15; d_gene: TRBD1; j_gene: TRBJ1-2; v_gene: TRBV10-3; CDR3aa: CAISGRTGNDYGYTF
len: 14; d_gene: .; j_gene: TRBJ2-3; v_gene: TRBV6-4; CDR3aa: CASSDSPGTDTQYF
len: 18; d_gene: TRBD2; j_gene: TRBJ2-3; v_gene: TRBV19; CDR3aa: CASRKLAGAGIGPDTQYF
len: 12; d_gene: TRBD2; j_gene: TRBJ2-7; v_gene: TRBV29-1; CDR3aa: CSAGSGAYEQYF
len: 15; d_gene: TRBD1; j_gene: TRBJ2-5; v_gene: TRBV5-6; CDR3aa: CASSLWDRDQETQYF
len: 16; d_gene: TRBD1; j_gene: TRBJ2-1; v_gene: TRBV10-1; CDR3aa: CASSQPQRTGMNEQFF
len: 14; d_gene: .; j_gene: TRBJ2-1; v_gene: TRBV20-1; CDR3aa: CSASKGSSYNEQFF
len: 13; d_gene: TRBD2; j_gene: TRBJ2-1; v_gene: TRBV7-2; CDR3aa: CASSFGGNNEQFF
len: 14; d_gene: .; j_gene: TRBJ2-5; v_gene: TRBV29-1; CDR3aa: CSGRGTSLQETQYF
len: 12; d_gene: .; j_gene: TRBJ1-1; v_gene: TRBV25-1; CDR3aa: CASRNVGAGAFF
len: 13; d_gene: .; j_gene: TRBJ1-2; v_gene: TRBV6-1; CDR3aa: CATEGEDWYGYTF
len: 17; d_gene: .; j_gene: TRBJ2-7; v_gene: TRBV27; CDR3aa: CASSFLSSWGAPYEQYF
len: 15; d_gene: TRBD2; j_gene: TRBJ2-1; v_gene: TRBV7-6; CDR3aa: CASSLLAGSYNEQFF
len: 15; d_gene: .; j_gene: TRBJ1-2; v_gene: TRBV12-3/TRBV12-4; CDR3aa: CASSFFPGGSYGYTF
len: 18; d_gene: TRBD1; j_gene: TRBJ1-5; v_gene: TRBV12-3/TRBV12-4; CDR3aa: CASRLGGRPPLSNQPQHF
len: 16; d_gene: TRBD2; j_gene: TRBJ2-7; v_gene: TRBV15; CDR3aa: CATRPTGTSGTYEQYF
len: 15; d_gene: TRBD1; j_gene: TRBJ1-5; v_gene: TRBV10-3; CDR3aa: CAISGPGQGDQPQHF
len: 16; d_gene: .; j_gene: TRBJ1-2; v_gene: TRBV2; CDR3aa: CASRRESTQYDYGYTF
len: 14; d_gene: TRBD1; j_gene: TRBJ1-3; v_gene: TRBV7-2; CDR3aa: CASSEQGSGNTIYF
len: 14; d_gene: .; j_gene: TRBJ1-6; v_gene: TRBV9; CDR3aa: CASGGVPYNSPLHF
len: 15; d_gene: .; j_gene: TRBJ1-1; v_gene: TRBV7-2; CDR3aa: CASSLGRGLNTEAFF
len: 19; d_gene: TRBD2; j_gene: TRBJ2-1; v_gene: TRBV19; CDR3aa: CASSTWSGWRTSGTNGQFF
len: 16; d_gene: .; j_gene: TRBJ2-7; v_gene: TRBV4-1; CDR3aa: CASSQGRAAGSYEQYF